This T cell receptor beta chain is drawn from a study of blood T cell repertoires in COVID-19. Overall study: COVID-19 samples, acute and convalescent, were from the United States, Italy and Spain.

Sequenced by immunoSEQ multiplex PCR; TCRdb stores in-frame clones only, minus some. The table lists about 140,000 clones, over 80% of them singletons, with over 5% in the top ten. The origin of this receptor is a man aged 65 to 85 who had been exposed to COVID-19. The sample comprised PBMCs or T cells enriched from blood (not recorded which).

CDR3 in amino acids: CASSLWDKNTEAFF. The CDR3, as DNA: TGTGCCAGCAGCTTGTGGGACAAGAACACTGAAGCTTTCTTT. The genes are TRBV5-4 and TRBJ1-1; the D gene is possibly TRBD1 (6 bases). The CDR3 has 14 amino acids. The V end was cut by 1 base, the J end by 1 base, with 8 bases between. From germline, CDR1 is SGHNT and CDR2 YYREEE (reference sequence).